Each of the 17 T cell receptor beta chains below was sequenced from the same sample in a study of shared clonotypes between healthy human individuals. The repertoire was sequenced with immunoSEQ multiplex PCR; TCRdb's copy has only in-frame clones and lacks some. The sample yields a few hundred thousand clones, more than 95% seen once. Sequenced sample: naive CD4+ T cells sorted from blood. Subset noted: CD45RA+ positively selected. Receptor source: a woman aged 25 to 45 in good health.

The V gene is TRBV19, the J gene TRBJ1-2; 7 nucleotides agree with TRBD1. This CDR3 comprises 16 residues. Trimming cost V 5 bases and J 0 bases; bases outside gene matches: 9. The germline V gene encodes CDR1 LNHDA and CDR2 SQIVND (reference sequence). CDR3: CASSSSPGQANYGYTF. For the CDR3, the DNA is TGTGCCAGTAGTTCATCCCCCGGACAGGCTAACTATGGCTACACCTTC.

This clone has a single count. The chain links TRBV19 to TRBJ2-1, with TRBD1 identical over 10 bases. V shed 1 base and J 9 bases; nucleotides not matched to a gene: 6. This CDR3 is 15 amino acids long. In germline, CDR1 is LNHDA, CDR2 SQIVND (reference sequence). This CDR3 is CASSIGQGAVGEQFF. The CDR3 bases are TGTGCCAGTAGTATAGGACAGGGGGCAGTGGGTGAGCAGTTCTTC.

The chain joins TRBV7-8 to TRBJ2-5; the D gene is possibly TRBD2 (6 bases). The CDR3 spans 16 residues. V lost 5 bases, J lost 2 bases, and 18 bases lay in between. Looked up from germline, CDR1 is SGHVS and CDR2 is FQNEAQ. CDR3 in DNA: TGTGCCAGCAGCATTAGAGGAGGGTACCGGCAAGAGACCCAGTACTTC. It is translated as CASSIRGGYRQETQYF.

The DNA for the CDR3 is TGTGCCAGCTCACCGTTAGTAGCGGGAGTTCAGGAGCAGTACTTC. This codes for CASSPLVAGVQEQYF. This chain joins TRBV18 and TRBJ2-7; 9 nucleotides align to TRBD2. There are 15 residues in the CDR3. The V gene end was trimmed by 3 bases and the J gene end by 7 bases; junction bases not matched to a gene: 10. CDR1 and CDR2 (germline): KGHSH, LQKENI. Based on the CDR3 plus reference TRBV18 and TRBJ2-7, the full variable domain is NAGVMQNPRHLVRRRGQEARLRCSPMKGHSHVYWYRQLPEEGLKFMVYLQKENIIDESGMPKERFSAEFPKEGPSILRIQQVVRGDSAAYFCASSPLVAGVQEQYFGPGTRLTVT.

The CDR3 nucleotides are TGTGCCAGCAGCTTTGGACAGGAGTCTATTCAGGATGAGCAGTTCTTC. It yields the protein CASSFGQESIQDEQFF. The rearrangement links TRBV5-8 to TRBJ2-1; TRBD1 aligns across 7 bases. The CDR3 is 16 residues long. Trimming cost V 2 bases and J 8 bases; bases outside gene matches: 13. Germline CDR1 reads SGHTS; CDR2 reads YDEGEE.

The chain combines TRBV19 with TRBJ1-5; 7 bases agree with TRBD1. Trimming took 5 bases from V and 0 from J; bases not matched to a gene: 4. From germline, CDR1 is LNHDA and CDR2 SQIVND (reference sequence). This CDR3 contains 15 residues. The CDR3 DNA is TGTGCCAGTAGTCCAGGGACAGATAGCAATCAGCCCCAGCATTTT. Residues: CASSPGTDSNQPQHF.

The gene calls are TRBV28 and TRBJ2-7; D is ambiguous. The CDR3 is 11 amino acids. The V gene's germline CDR1 is MDHEN and CDR2 SYDVKM. Trimming stripped 4 bases from V and 10 bases from J, with 11 bases between. Here the CDR3 DNA reads TGTGCCAGCAGTTCGCCTAGGAACCAGTACTTC. Translation gives CASSSPRNQYF.

Written as DNA, the CDR3 is TGTGCCAGCAGCTTACGTTCTCCTCTCGCCACCTCCTACGAGCAGTACTTC. It translates to CASSLRSPLATSYEQYF. The chain is built from TRBV11-1 and TRBJ2-7; no firm D call. Per the germline V gene, CDR1 is SGHAT and CDR2 is FQDESV (reference sequence). The CDR3 consists of 17 residues. Trimming shortened V by 2 bases and J by 0 bases, and 17 bases separated the two germline ends. The complete variable domain, with remaining parts taken from reference TRBV11-1 and TRBJ2-7, reads EAEVAQSPRYKITEKSQAVAFWCDPISGHATLYWYRQILGQGPELLVQFQDESVVDDSQLPKDRFSAERLKGVDSTLKIQPAELGDSAMYLCASSLRSPLATSYEQYFGPGTRLTVT.

Written as DNA, the CDR3 is TGTGCCAGCAGCCCGGCCGGACCATTAGAGACCCAGTACTTC. Protein sequence: CASSPAGPLETQYF. V gene TRBV5-4 combines with J gene TRBJ2-5, with unresolved D. Trimming pared 4 bases from V and 4 bases from J, leaving 14 bases between. The CDR3 totals 14 residues. In germline, CDR1 is SGHNT, CDR2 YYREEE (reference sequence).

This clone has only one observation. The chain combines TRBV29-1 with TRBJ2-1, with 7 bases aligning to TRBD1. V shed 7 bases, J shed 4 bases, and the junction held 7 bases outside the gene matches. CDR3 length equals 13 residues. Germline CDR1 and CDR2: SQVTM and ANQGSEA. The CDR3 loop reads CSATGTAYNEQFF. The CDR3 DNA sequence: TGCAGCGCGACCGGGACAGCTTACAATGAGCAGTTCTTC.

The sample holds one count of this clone. The chain carries TRBV5-6 and TRBJ1-1; unclear D gene. The germline V gene has CDR1 SGHDT and CDR2 YYEEEE. V was shortened by 4 bases and J by 1 base, with 11 bases between the two germline ends. This CDR3 is built from 14 residues. The CDR3 sequence: CASSNDWGNTEAFF. The CDR3, as DNA: TGTGCCAGCAGCAACGATTGGGGGAACACTGAAGCTTTCTTT. The variable domain in full, with the rest retrieved from reference TRBV5-6 and TRBJ1-1, is DAGVTQSPTHLIKTRGQQVTLRCSPKSGHDTVSWYQQALGQGPQFIFQYYEEEERQRGNFPDRFSGHQFPNYSSELNVNALLLGDSALYLCASSNDWGNTEAFFGQGTRLTVV.

The chain recombines TRBV10-3 with TRBJ2-7, with 8 bases fitting TRBD1. The germline V gene encodes CDR1 ENHRY and CDR2 SYGVKD. V lost 8 bases to trimming and J lost 0 bases; unmatched junction nucleotides: 6. The CDR3 totals 14 residues. CDR3 in amino acids: CAIGGQDPSYEQYF. DNA of the CDR3: TGTGCCATCGGGGGACAGGACCCCTCCTACGAGCAGTACTTC.

This clone was detected once. The chain uses TRBV28 and TRBJ1-2; no firm D call. This CDR3 region has 17 residues. Deletions cut 4 bases from V and 3 bases from J, with 21 bases between. The germline V gene has CDR1 MDHEN and CDR2 SYDVKM. DNA of the CDR3: TGTGCCAGCAGTTCCCCTCCGGGCGGAGTTGGGTACTATGGCTACACCTTC. Its protein is CASSSPPGGVGYYGYTF.

The chain combines TRBV4-1 with TRBJ1-5; D remains unclear. The ends were cut back, 0 bases at V and 0 bases at J, with 9 bases in the middle. This CDR3 contains 16 residues. Per the germline V gene, CDR1 is MGHRA and CDR2 is YSYEKL. The CDR3 bases are TGCGCCAGCAGCCAAGATGCCAGGTATAGCAATCAGCCCCAGCATTTT. Translated: CASSQDARYSNQPQHF.

The chain is built from TRBV5-6 and TRBJ2-7; D not certain. V was cut by 0 bases and J by 0 bases, with 13 bases left in between. The germline gives CDR1 SGHDT, CDR2 YYEEEE. The length of the CDR3 is 16 residues. The CDR3 sequence is CASSLGFTEISYEQYF. CDR3 DNA sequence: TGTGCCAGCAGCTTGGGTTTCACGGAGATCTCCTACGAGCAGTACTTC.

In nucleotides, the CDR3 is TGCGCCAGCAGCTTATGGACAGGGGAAACCTACGAGCAGTACTTC. Translated, it gives CASSLWTGETYEQYF. The rearrangement links TRBV5-1 to TRBJ2-7, with 9 bases matching TRBD1. There are 15 residues in the CDR3. Germline CDR1 reads SGHRS; CDR2 reads YFSETQ. The trim removed 2 bases at V and 2 bases at J, leaving 5 bases unmatched.

This chain links TRBV7-9 with TRBJ1-1, with D unresolved. The CDR3 is 13 residues long. Trimming left V 4 bases short and J 3 bases short, with 9 bases between. The V gene's germline CDR1 is SEHNR and CDR2 FQNEAQ (reference sequence). CDR3 coding DNA: TGTGCCAGCAGCTCACAGATAGACACTGAAGCTTTCTTT. This codes for CASSSQIDTEAFF.